This T cell receptor (beta chain) derives from a study of blood T cell repertoires in COVID-19. This study enrolled people aged about 18 to 100 from roughly 22 US geographic areas. The repertoire was sequenced with immunoSEQ multiplex PCR; TCRdb's copy has only in-frame clones and lacks some. Of fewer than 300,000 clones listed, around 85% were seen once; the top ten hold 2.5% to 3%. This CDR3 has 14 residues. The J segment lost 9 bases and the V segment lost 5 bases, leaving 9 bases of the junction unmatched. CDR1 is KGHSH and CDR2 is LQKENI in the germline V gene. Sequencing was carried out using PBMCs or T cells enriched from blood (not recorded which). The source is a woman aged 50 to 60 who had recovered from COVID-19. The chain employs TRBV18 and TRBJ1-2; 10 positions match TRBD1. CDR3 region: CASSSDRGLRRYTF. The CDR3 nucleotides read TGTGCCAGCTCATCAGACAGGGGGCTAAGGCGCTACACCTTC.